This T cell receptor (beta chain) originates from a study of OX40 agonist ivuxolimab in advanced cancers. The method was immunoSEQ multiplex PCR; TCRdb's version includes in-frame clones alone and lacks a portion of them. The sample contains over 85,000 clones, roughly nine tenths of which appear only once. Germline CDR1 reads KGHSH; CDR2 reads LQKENI. V lost 0 bases to trimming and J lost 3 bases; unmatched junction nucleotides: 6. CDR3 length: 16 amino acids. V is TRBV18 and J is TRBJ2-3, with TRBD2 identical over 7 bases. The sample here was CD4+ or CD8+ T cells sorted from blood, taken in a trial of the OX40 agonist ivuxolimab. This TCR derives from an adult with an advanced solid tumor such as melanoma, head and neck, liver or kidney cancer. The CDR3 DNA reads as TGTGCCAGCTCACCACCGGGCGGGAGAAGGACAGATACGCAGTATTTT. Its protein product is CASSPPGGRRTDTQYF.